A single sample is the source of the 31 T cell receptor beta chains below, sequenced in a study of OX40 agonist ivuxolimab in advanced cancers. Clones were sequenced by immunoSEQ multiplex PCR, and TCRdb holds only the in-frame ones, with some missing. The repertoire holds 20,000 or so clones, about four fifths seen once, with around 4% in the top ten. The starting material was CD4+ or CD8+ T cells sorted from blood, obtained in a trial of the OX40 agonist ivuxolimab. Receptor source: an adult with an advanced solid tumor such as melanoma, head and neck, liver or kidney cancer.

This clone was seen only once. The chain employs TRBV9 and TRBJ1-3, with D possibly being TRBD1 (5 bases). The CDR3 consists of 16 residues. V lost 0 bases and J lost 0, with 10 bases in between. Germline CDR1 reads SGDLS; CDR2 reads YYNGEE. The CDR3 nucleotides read TGTGCCAGCAGCGTAGGTGGGGACCCCTCTGGAAACACCATATATTTT. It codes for CASSVGGDPSGNTIYF.

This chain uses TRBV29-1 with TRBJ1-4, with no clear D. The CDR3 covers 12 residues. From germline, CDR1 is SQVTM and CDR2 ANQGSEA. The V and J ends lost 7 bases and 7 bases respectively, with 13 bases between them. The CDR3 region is CSGTDGAEKLFF. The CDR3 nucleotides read TGCAGCGGCACGGACGGCGCTGAAAAACTGTTTTTT.

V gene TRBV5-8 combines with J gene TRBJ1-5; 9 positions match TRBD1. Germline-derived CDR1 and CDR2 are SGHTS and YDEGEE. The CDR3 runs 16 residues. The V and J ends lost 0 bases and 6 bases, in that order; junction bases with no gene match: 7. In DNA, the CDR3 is TGTGCCAGCAGCTTGGCCCTGGGACAGGGAGGTCAGCCCCAGCATTTT. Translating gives CASSLALGQGGQPQHF.

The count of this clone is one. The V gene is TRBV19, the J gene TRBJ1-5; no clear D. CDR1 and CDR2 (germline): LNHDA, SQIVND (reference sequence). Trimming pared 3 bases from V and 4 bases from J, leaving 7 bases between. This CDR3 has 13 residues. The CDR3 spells CASSISGNQPQHF. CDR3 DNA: TGTGCCAGTAGTATCTCCGGAAATCAGCCCCAGCATTTT.

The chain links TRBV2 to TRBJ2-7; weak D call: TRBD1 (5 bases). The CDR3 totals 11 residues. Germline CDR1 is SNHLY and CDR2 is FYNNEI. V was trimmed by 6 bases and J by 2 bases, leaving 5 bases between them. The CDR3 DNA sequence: TGTGCCAGCAGCAGGGCCTACGAGCAGTACTTC. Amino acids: CASSRAYEQYF.

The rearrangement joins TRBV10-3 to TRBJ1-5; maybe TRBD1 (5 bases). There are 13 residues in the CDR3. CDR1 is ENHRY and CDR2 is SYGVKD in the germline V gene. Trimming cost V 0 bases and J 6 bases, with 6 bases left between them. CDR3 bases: TGTGCCATCAGTGAGTCGAGGGGTCAGCCCCAGCATTTT. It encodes CAISESRGQPQHF.

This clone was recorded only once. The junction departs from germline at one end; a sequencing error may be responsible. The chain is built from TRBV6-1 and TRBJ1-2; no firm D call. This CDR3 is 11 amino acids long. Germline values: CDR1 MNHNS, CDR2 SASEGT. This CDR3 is CASSDYLGVFF. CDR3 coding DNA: TGTGCCAGCAGTGATTATCTGGGAGTTTTCTTC.

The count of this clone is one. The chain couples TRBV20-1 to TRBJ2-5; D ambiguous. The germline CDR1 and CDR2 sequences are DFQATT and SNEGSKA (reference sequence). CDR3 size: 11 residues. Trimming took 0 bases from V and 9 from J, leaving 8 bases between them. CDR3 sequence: CSARDIRPQYF. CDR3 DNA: TGCAGTGCTAGAGATATCCGACCCCAGTACTTC.

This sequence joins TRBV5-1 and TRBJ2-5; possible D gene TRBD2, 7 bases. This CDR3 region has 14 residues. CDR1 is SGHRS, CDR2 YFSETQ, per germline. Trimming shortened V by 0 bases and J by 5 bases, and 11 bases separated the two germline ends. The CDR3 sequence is CASSLAGGRETQYF. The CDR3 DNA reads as TGCGCCAGCAGCTTGGCGGGGGGCCGGGAGACCCAGTACTTC.

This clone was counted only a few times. CDR3 region: CASSFGTSDTDTQYF. Written as DNA, the CDR3 is TGCGCCAGCAGCTTCGGGACTAGCGACACAGATACGCAGTATTTT. This chain links TRBV5-1 with TRBJ2-3, with TRBD2 matching 10 bases. The CDR3 consists of 15 residues. Germline V gene sequence: CDR1 SGHRS, CDR2 YFSETQ. The J segment lost 2 bases and the V segment lost 2 bases, leaving 2 bases of the junction unmatched.

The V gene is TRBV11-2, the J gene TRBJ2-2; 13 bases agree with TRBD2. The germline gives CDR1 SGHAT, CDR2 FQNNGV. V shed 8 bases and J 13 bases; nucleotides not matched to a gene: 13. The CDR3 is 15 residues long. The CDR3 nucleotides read TGTGCCAGCGTAGGGACCGGACTAGCGGGAGATGGGCTGTTTTTT. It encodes CASVGTGLAGDGLFF.

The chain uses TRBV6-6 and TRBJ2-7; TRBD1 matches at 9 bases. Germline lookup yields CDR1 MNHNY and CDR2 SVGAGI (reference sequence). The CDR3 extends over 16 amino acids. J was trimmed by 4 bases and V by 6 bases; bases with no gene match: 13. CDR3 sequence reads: CASRPGQGLKGYEQYF. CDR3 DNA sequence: TGTGCCAGCAGGCCGGGACAGGGCCTGAAGGGGTACGAGCAGTACTTC.

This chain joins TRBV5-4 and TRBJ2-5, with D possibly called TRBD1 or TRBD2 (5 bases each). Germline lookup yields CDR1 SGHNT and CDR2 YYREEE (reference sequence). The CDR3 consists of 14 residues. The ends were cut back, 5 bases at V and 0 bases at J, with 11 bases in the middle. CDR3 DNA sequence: TGTGCCAGCAGTATAGGGACGGACCAAGAGACCCAGTACTTC. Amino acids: CASSIGTDQETQYF.

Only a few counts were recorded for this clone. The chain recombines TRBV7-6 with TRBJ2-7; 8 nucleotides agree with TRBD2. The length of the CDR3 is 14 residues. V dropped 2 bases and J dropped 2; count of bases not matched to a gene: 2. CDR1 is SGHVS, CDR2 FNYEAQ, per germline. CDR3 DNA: TGTGCCAGCAGCTTAATGGGACTAGCCTACGAGCAGTACTTC. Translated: CASSLMGLAYEQYF.

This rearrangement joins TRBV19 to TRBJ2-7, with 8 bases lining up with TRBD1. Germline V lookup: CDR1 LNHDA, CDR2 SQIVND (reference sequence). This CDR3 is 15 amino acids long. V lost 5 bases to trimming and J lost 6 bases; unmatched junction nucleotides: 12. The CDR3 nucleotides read TGTGCCAGTAGTCCCCTGGACAGGGACCTTGCCGAGCAGTACTTC. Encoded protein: CASSPLDRDLAEQYF.

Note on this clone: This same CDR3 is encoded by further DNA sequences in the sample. The CDR3 DNA sequence: TGTGCCAGCAGCGTTGACACCGGGGAGCTGTTTTTT. Translated, it gives CASSVDTGELFF. The chain is built from TRBV9 and TRBJ2-2; D is uncertain. Trimming took off 2 bases at V and 3 bases at J, with 2 bases between the two ends. Germline CDR1 is SGDLS and CDR2 is YYNGEE. This CDR3 has 12 residues.

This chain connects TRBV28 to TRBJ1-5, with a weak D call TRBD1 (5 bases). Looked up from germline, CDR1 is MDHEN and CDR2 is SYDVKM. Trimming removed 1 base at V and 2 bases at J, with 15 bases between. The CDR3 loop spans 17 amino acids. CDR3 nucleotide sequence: TGTGCCAGCAGTTTATCATCCTGGCAGGGCGGCAATCAGCCCCAGCATTTT. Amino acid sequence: CASSLSSWQGGNQPQHF.

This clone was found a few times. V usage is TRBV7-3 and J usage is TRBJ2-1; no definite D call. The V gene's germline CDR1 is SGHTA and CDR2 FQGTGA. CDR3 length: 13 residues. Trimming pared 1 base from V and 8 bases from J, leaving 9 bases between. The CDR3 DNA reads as TGTGCCAGCAGCTTAAAGGGCAGTTATGAGCAGTTCTTC. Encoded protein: CASSLKGSYEQFF.

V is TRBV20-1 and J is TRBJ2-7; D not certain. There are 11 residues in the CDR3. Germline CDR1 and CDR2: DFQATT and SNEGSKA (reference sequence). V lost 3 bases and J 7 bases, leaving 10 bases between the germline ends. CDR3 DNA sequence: TGCAGTGCTAGCCCGGCCACGGAGCAGTACTTC. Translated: CSASPATEQYF.

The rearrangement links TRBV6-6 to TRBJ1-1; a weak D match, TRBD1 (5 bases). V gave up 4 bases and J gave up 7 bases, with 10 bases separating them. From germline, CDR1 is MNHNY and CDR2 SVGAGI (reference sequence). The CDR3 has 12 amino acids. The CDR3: CASSFGGVEAFF. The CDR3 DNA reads TGTGCCAGCAGTTTCGGGGGGGTTGAAGCTTTCTTT.

CDR3 coding DNA: TGTGCCAGCAGCCCGGGACTAGCGGATCTCACCGGGGAGCTGTTTTTT. Protein product: CASSPGLADLTGELFF. The chain is built from TRBV7-6 and TRBJ2-2, with 11 bases lining up with TRBD2. CDR3 length equals 16 residues. The J segment lost 4 bases and the V segment lost 5 bases, leaving 6 bases of the junction unmatched. The germline CDR1 and CDR2 sequences are SGHVS and FNYEAQ.

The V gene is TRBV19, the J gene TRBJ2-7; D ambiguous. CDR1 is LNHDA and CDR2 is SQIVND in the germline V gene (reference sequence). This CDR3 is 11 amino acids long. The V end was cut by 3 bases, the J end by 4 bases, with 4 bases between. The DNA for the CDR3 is TGTGCCAGTAGTATCGGATACGAGCAGTACTTC. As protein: CASSIGYEQYF.

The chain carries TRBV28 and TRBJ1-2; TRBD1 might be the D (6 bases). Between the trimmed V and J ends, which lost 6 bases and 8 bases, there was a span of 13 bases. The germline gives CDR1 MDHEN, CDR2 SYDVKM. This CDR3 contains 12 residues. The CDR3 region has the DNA TGTGCCAGCAGCGGCGGACAGTCCGGCTACACCTTC. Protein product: CASSGGQSGYTF.

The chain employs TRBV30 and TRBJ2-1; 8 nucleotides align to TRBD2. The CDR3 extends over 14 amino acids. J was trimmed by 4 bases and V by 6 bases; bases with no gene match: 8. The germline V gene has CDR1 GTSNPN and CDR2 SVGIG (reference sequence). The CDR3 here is CACHGTRKYNEQFF. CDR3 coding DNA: TGTGCCTGCCACGGGACTAGGAAGTACAATGAGCAGTTCTTC.

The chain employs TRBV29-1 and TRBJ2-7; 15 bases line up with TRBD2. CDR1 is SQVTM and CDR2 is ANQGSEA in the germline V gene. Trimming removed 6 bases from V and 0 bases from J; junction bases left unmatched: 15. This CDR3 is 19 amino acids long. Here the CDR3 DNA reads TGCAGCGTGGCGAAACTTGGACTAGCGGGAGGGTCGAGCTCCTACGAGCAGTACTTC. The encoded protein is CSVAKLGLAGGSSSYEQYF.

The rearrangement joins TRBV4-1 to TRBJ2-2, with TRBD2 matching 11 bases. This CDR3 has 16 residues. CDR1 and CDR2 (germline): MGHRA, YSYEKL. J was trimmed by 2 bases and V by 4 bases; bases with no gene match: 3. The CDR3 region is CASSLGTSGNTGELFF. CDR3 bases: TGCGCCAGCAGCCTAGGGACTAGCGGAAACACCGGGGAGCTGTTTTTT.

The CDR3 sequence: CASRTSTDTQYF. CDR3 bases: TGTGCCAGCAGGACTAGCACAGATACGCAGTATTTT. The chain links TRBV7-9 to TRBJ2-3; no clear D gene. V lost 6 bases and J 0 bases, leaving 4 bases between the germline ends. The germline V gene encodes CDR1 SEHNR and CDR2 FQNEAQ (reference sequence). The CDR3 sequence is 12 residues long.

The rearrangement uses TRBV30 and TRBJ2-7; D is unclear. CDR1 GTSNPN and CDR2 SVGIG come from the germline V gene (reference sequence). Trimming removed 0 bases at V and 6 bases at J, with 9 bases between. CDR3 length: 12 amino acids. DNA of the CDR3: TGTGCCTGGAGTGTAACGCTGAGCGAGCAGTACTTC. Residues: CAWSVTLSEQYF.

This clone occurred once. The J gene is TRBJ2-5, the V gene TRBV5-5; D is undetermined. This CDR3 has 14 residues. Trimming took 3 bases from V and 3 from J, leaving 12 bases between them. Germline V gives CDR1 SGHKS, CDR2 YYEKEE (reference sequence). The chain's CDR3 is CASSWAGSEETQYF. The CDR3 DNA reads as TGTGCCAGCAGCTGGGCCGGGTCAGAAGAGACCCAGTACTTC. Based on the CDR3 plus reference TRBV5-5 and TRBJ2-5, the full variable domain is DAGVTQSPTHLIKTRGQQVTLRCSPISGHKSVSWYQQVLGQGPQFIFQYYEKEERGRGNFPDRFSARQFPNYSSELNVNALLLGDSALYLCASSWAGSEETQYFGPGTRLLVL.

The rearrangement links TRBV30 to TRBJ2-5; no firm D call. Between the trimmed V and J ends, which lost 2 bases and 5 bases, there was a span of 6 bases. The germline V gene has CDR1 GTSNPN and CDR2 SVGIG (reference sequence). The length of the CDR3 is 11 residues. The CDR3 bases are TGTGCCTGGAGTAGGTCTGAGACCCAGTACTTC. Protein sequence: CAWSRSETQYF. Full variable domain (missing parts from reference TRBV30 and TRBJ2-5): SQTIHQWPATLVQPVGSPLSLECTVEGTSNPNLYWYRQAAGRGLQLLFYSVGIGQISSEVPQNLSASRPQDRQFILSSKKLLLSDSGFYLCAWSRSETQYFGPGTRLLVL.

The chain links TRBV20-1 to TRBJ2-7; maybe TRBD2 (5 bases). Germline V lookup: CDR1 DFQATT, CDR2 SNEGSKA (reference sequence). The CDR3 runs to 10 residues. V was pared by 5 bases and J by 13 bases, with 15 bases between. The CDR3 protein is CSASHYRGYF. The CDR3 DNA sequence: TGCAGTGCTTCACATTACCGGGGTTACTTC.